Following are 32 T cell receptor beta chains from one sample sequenced in a study of T cell clusters in autoimmune cytopenias. Each sample's input was around 250 ng genomic DNA, 35,000 to 40,000 genome equivalents. Multiplex touch-down PCR amplified TRB using TRB-A and TRB-B pools in one tube. Reanalyzing the multiplex PCR reads, TCRdb keeps one entry per CDR3 protein, without DNA. Recorded for this sample: roughly 5,000 distinct CDR3 sequences. The sample was also linked to a second study, of T cell repertoires in aging, cancer and after chemotherapy.

Sequencing was carried out using peripheral blood. These receptors originate from a human donor in good health.

This clonotype is identified as medium-sized (0.01 to 0.1%) from frequency. The chain is built from TRBV15 and TRBJ2-5. Germline CDR1 is LNHNV and CDR2 is YYDKDF (reference sequence). The CDR3 runs 12 residues. CDR3 sequence reads: CATSRDVQTQYF.

The chain couples TRBV7-2 to TRBJ2-3; TCRdb's D call of TRBD2 is untestable without DNA. This CDR3 contains 17 residues. Per germline, CDR1 SGHTA and CDR2 FQGNSA. CDR3 sequence reads: CASRGLAGPAAGDTQYF.

This clonotype registers medium-sized by frequency. The rearrangement uses TRBV11-1 and TRBJ2-7; TCRdb's D call, TRBD1, is unchecked because there is no DNA. Germline CDR1 is SGHAT and CDR2 is FQDESV (reference sequence). CDR3 length: 14 amino acids. This CDR3 reads CASSPSGPFYEQYF.

The CDR3 is CASSATLSYGYTF. The V and J genes are TRBV27 and TRBJ1-2. The length of the CDR3 is 13 residues. The germline V gene has CDR1 MNHEY and CDR2 SMNVEV (reference sequence).

The chain carries TRBV10-3 and TRBJ2-1; there is no DNA to check the TCRdb D call of TRBD2. Per the germline V gene, CDR1 is ENHRY and CDR2 is SYGVKD. This CDR3 region has 13 residues. The CDR3 region is CAAGTSGPGEQFF.

By frequency, this clonotype registers medium-sized. The chain has TRBV18 and TRBJ2-5; TCRdb lists TRBD1, though no DNA is available to test this call. The germline V gene has CDR1 KGHSH and CDR2 LQKENI. This CDR3 spans 15 amino acids. The CDR3 sequence: CASSPPSGTQETQYF.

J is TRBJ2-2 and V is TRBV19; TCRdb picks TRBD1, but there is no DNA to check that call. The CDR3 has 16 amino acids. Germline-derived CDR1 and CDR2 are LNHDA and SQIVND (reference sequence). The CDR3 sequence is CASSLPRDSPTGELFF.

The chain is built from TRBV29-1 and TRBJ1-2; TCRdb gives TRBD1 as the D gene, but with no DNA this cannot be confirmed. This CDR3 has 15 amino acids. Germline V CDR1 and CDR2: SQVTM, ANQGSEA. CDR3 loop: CSVEFPGAGRGGYTF.

Considering frequency, this clonotype is medium-sized. The V gene is TRBV27, the J gene TRBJ2-3; TCRdb returns TRBD2, unconfirmable since there is no DNA. The CDR3 is 17 amino acids. Per the germline V gene, CDR1 is MNHEY and CDR2 is SMNVEV (reference sequence). The CDR3 protein is CASSLALQGFYADTQYF.

This clonotype is labeled medium-sized based on frequency. The chain couples TRBV5-5 to TRBJ2-1; there is no DNA to check the TCRdb D call of TRBD2. CDR3 length: 14 residues. From germline, CDR1 is SGHKS and CDR2 YYEKEE (reference sequence). CDR3 loop: CASSRTSGNNEQFF.

This chain connects TRBV10-3 to TRBJ2-7; TCRdb reports TRBD1, a call that lacks DNA to check it against. Per the germline V gene, CDR1 is ENHRY and CDR2 is SYGVKD. The length of the CDR3 is 15 residues. Here the CDR3 reads CAISDLTGQGYEQYF.

The rearrangement joins TRBV19 to TRBJ2-2; TCRdb outputs TRBD2, but without DNA this stays unchecked. Looked up from germline, CDR1 is LNHDA and CDR2 is SQIVND (reference sequence). CDR3 length equals 17 residues. CDR3 in amino acids: CARGGSRAGEGTGELFF.

J is TRBJ2-2 and V is TRBV6-6; TCRdb selects TRBD1, and the lack of DNA leaves this call unchecked. The CDR3 loop spans 17 amino acids. In germline, CDR1 is MNHNY, CDR2 SVGAGI (reference sequence). CDR3 loop: CASSYSNRGRYTGELFF.

This chain connects TRBV29-1 to TRBJ2-3. The CDR3 runs 14 residues. Germline V gene sequence: CDR1 SQVTM, CDR2 ANQGSEA. Here the CDR3 reads CSVEEYSSTDTQYF.

Measured by frequency, this clonotype is medium-sized. The J gene is TRBJ2-1, the V gene TRBV19; TCRdb returns TRBD2, unconfirmable since there is no DNA. This CDR3 comprises 13 residues. Germline V CDR1 and CDR2: LNHDA, SQIVND (reference sequence). The CDR3 here is CASNPSVYNEQFF.

This rearrangement joins TRBV6-5 to TRBJ1-5; TCRdb selects TRBD1, and the lack of DNA leaves this call unchecked. The CDR3 is made up of 16 amino acids. Per the germline V gene, CDR1 is MNHEY and CDR2 is SVGAGI. This CDR3 reads CASRITTGVDNQPQHF.

The chain joins TRBV19 to TRBJ1-1. Germline assignment: CDR1 LNHDA and CDR2 SQIVND (reference sequence). The CDR3 is made up of 16 amino acids. CDR3 in amino acids: CASSPFGGLMNTEAFF.

The V and J genes are TRBV6-1 and TRBJ2-7. CDR1 and CDR2 from the germline V gene are MNHNS and SASEGT. The length of the CDR3 is 13 residues. The CDR3: CASLSGNSYEQYF.

The chain carries TRBV30 and TRBJ1-1; TCRdb outputs TRBD1, but without DNA this stays unchecked. The CDR3 sequence is 12 residues long. CDR1 is GTSNPN and CDR2 is SVGIG in the germline V gene (reference sequence). The CDR3 loop is CAAAGRGTEAFF.

This chain links TRBV6-2 or TRBV6-3 with TRBJ2-7. Germline V gene data show CDR1 as MNHEY and CDR2 as SVGEGT. This CDR3 has 13 amino acids. The CDR3 loop reads CASNVARSYEQYF.

The J gene is TRBJ2-3, the V gene TRBV5-6; TCRdb indicates TRBD1, and absent DNA this call remains unverified. This CDR3 is built from 15 residues. Germline V gene data show CDR1 as SGHDT and CDR2 as YYEEEE. The CDR3 loop is CASSLDLAGPDTQYF.

The chain joins TRBV30 to TRBJ2-1; TCRdb gives TRBD1 as the D gene, but with no DNA this cannot be confirmed. The CDR3 is 17 amino acids. Germline V CDR1 and CDR2: GTSNPN, SVGIG (reference sequence). The CDR3 here is CAWSGVGGGGSINEQFF.

The chain has TRBV6-2 or TRBV6-3 and TRBJ2-7; TCRdb names TRBD2, which stays unverified in the absence of DNA. The germline V gene encodes CDR1 MNHEY and CDR2 SVGEGT. The CDR3 spans 15 residues. CDR3 region: CASSYHTTSLCEQYF.

J is TRBJ2-7 and V is TRBV15; TCRdb selects TRBD1, and the lack of DNA leaves this call unchecked. The CDR3 loop spans 13 amino acids. CDR1 LNHNV and CDR2 YYDKDF come from the germline V gene (reference sequence). CDR3: CATSNPRVDEQYF.

The chain joins TRBV19 to TRBJ2-1. The CDR3 totals 15 residues. Germline CDR1 LNHDA, CDR2 SQIVND (reference sequence). CDR3 residues: CASSMFGSSYNEQFF.

This chain links TRBV5-5 with TRBJ2-5; TCRdb outputs TRBD1, but without DNA this stays unchecked. CDR1 is SGHKS and CDR2 is YYEKEE in the germline V gene (reference sequence). The CDR3 is 14 amino acids. Here the CDR3 reads CASSRQLAAETQYF.

The chain has TRBV6-2 or TRBV6-3 and TRBJ2-7; lacking DNA, the TRBD1 call made by TCRdb goes unchecked. CDR1 is MNHEY, CDR2 SVGEGT, per germline. This CDR3 is built from 12 residues. CDR3 protein: CASSRTPEEQYF.

The chain links TRBV6-1 to TRBJ2-5. CDR3 length equals 12 residues. Germline V CDR1 and CDR2: MNHNS, SASEGT. CDR3 in amino acids: CASTGNQETQYF.

The chain has TRBV12-3 or TRBV12-4 and TRBJ1-1; TCRdb picks TRBD1, but there is no DNA to check that call. The CDR3 is 13 amino acids. This CDR3 reads CASRRTGNTEAFF.

The V and J genes are TRBV19 and TRBJ1-1; TCRdb's assignment of TRBD1 cannot be checked, as there is no DNA. The CDR3 totals 14 residues. Germline-derived CDR1 and CDR2 are LNHDA and SQIVND (reference sequence). The CDR3 loop reads CASSRDGLNTEAFF.

Measured by frequency, this clonotype is medium-sized. The chain uses TRBV6-6 and TRBJ2-2; the TCRdb call, TRBD1, lacks DNA for checking. The CDR3 has 14 amino acids. The V gene's germline CDR1 is MNHNY and CDR2 SVGAGI (reference sequence). The CDR3: CASRSGSNTGELFF.

The chain joins TRBV30 to TRBJ2-7; the TCRdb D gene call, TRBD2, has no DNA to confirm it. In germline, CDR1 is GTSNPN, CDR2 SVGIG (reference sequence). The CDR3 is 14 amino acids. The CDR3 sequence is CAWRPSGTTYEQYF.